This T cell receptor beta chain was found in a study of cytomegalovirus exposure and HLA in healthy donors. The PCR ran on 60 Vbeta and 13 Jbeta primers. Sequencing used immunoSEQ multiplex PCR; TCRdb keeps in-frame clones, though not all of them. In all, the sample yields approximately 140,000 clones. Germline-derived CDR1 and CDR2 are GTSNPN and SVGIG (reference sequence). The CDR3 totals 13 residues. Germline trimming cut 2 bases from V and 3 bases from J; bases unmatched to any gene: 3. Note on this clone: Its antigen is unknown.

Findings of the study overall: V- and J-gene trimming of TCR beta was linked (in a later analysis) to a missense DCLRE1C variant.

V is TRBV30 and J is TRBJ1-1, with TRBD1 identical over 7 bases. The sequence derives from a woman between 50 and 59 years old in good health and CMV-seronegative. Sequenced: PBMCs. The CDR3 spells CAWSKTGDTEAFF. The CDR3 DNA reads as TGTGCCTGGAGTAAAACAGGGGACACTGAAGCTTTCTTT.